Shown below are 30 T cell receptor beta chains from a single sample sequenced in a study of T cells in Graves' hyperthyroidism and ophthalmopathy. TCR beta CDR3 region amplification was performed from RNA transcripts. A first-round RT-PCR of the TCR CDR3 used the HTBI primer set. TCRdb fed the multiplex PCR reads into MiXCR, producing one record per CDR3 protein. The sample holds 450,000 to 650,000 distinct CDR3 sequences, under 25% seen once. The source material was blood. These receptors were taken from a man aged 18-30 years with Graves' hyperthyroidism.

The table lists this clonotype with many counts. Here the CDR3 reads CASSLDKGQETQYF. In nucleotides, the CDR3 is TGTGCCAGCAGCTTAGATAAGGGCCAAGAGACCCAGTACTTC. This chain joins TRBV11-2 and TRBJ2-5; D uncertain. Deletions cut 0 bases from V and 1 base from J, with 6 bases between. The CDR3 loop spans 14 amino acids. Germline lookup yields CDR1 SGHAT and CDR2 FQNNGV.

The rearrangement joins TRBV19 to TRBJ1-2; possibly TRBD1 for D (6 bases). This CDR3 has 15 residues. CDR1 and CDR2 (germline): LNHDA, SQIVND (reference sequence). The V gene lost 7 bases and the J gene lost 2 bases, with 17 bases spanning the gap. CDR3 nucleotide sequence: TGTGCCAGTATCCGAGGGGGGGATTTCAACTATGGCTACACCTTC. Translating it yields CASIRGGDFNYGYTF.

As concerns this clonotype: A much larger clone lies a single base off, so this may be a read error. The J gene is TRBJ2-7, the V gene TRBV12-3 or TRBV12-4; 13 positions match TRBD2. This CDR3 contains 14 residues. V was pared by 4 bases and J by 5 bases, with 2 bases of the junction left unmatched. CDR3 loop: CASSSGLAGNEQYF. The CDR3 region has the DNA TGTGCCAGCAGTTCGGGACTAGCGGGAAACGAGCAGTACTTC.

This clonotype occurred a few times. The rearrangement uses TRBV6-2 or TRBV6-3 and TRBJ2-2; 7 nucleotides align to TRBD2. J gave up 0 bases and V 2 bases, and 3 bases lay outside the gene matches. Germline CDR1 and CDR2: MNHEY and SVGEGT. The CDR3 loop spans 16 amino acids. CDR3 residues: CASSYPAGTNTGELFF. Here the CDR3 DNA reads TGTGCCAGCAGTTACCCAGCGGGAACGAACACCGGGGAGCTGTTTTTT.

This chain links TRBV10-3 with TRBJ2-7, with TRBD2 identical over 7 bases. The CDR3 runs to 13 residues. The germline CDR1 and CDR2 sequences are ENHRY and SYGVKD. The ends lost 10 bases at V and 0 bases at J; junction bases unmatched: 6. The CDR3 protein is CATGLVRSYEQYF. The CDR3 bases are TGTGCCACCGGACTAGTCCGCTCCTACGAGCAGTACTTC.

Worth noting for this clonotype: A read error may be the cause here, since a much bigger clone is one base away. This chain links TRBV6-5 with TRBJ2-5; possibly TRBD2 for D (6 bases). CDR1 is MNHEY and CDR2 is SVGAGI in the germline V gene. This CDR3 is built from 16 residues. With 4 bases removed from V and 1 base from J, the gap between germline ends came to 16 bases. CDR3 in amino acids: CASSLTGEGSQETQYF. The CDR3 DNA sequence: TGTGCCAGCAGTTTAACGGGAGAGGGCTCCCAAGAGACCCAGTACTTC.

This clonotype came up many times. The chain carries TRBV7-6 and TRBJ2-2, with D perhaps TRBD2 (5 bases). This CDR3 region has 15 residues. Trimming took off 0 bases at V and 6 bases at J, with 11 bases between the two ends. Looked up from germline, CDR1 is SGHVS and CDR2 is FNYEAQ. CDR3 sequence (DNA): TGTGCCAGCAGCTTAGCCGGACGGCGGGCCGGGGAGCTGTTTTTT. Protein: CASSLAGRRAGELFF.

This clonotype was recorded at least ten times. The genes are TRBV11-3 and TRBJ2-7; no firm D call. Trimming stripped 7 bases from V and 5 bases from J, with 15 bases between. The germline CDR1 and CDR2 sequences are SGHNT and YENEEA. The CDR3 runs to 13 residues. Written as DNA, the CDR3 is TGTGCCAGCAAAGACTCCGAACCCCACGAGCAGTACTTC. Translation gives CASKDSEPHEQYF.

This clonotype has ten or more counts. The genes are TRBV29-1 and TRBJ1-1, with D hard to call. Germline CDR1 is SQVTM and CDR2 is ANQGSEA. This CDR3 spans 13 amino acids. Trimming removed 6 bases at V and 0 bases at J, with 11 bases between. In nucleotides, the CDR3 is TGCAGCGTCCATAGGATATTGAACACTGAAGCTTTCTTT. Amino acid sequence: CSVHRILNTEAFF.

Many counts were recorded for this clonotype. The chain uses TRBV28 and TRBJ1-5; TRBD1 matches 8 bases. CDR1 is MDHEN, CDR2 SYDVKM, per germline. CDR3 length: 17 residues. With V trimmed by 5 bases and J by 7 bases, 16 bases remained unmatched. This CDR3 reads CASSPWRGQGAGQPQHF. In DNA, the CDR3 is TGTGCCAGCAGTCCCTGGCGCGGGCAGGGGGCCGGACAGCCCCAGCATTTT.

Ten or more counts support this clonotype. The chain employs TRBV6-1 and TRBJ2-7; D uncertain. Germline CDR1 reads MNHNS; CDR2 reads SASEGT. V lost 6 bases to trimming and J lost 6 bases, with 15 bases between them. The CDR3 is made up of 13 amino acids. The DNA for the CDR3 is TGTGCCAGCAGGCACGGAAAGTGGGGCGAGCAGTACTTC. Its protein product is CASRHGKWGEQYF.

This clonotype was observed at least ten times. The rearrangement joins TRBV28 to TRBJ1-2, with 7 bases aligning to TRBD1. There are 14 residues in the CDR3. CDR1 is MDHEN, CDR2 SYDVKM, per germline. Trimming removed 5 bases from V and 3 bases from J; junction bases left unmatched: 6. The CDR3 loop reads CASSLGQAYYGYTF. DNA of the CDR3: TGTGCCAGCAGTCTTGGACAGGCTTACTATGGCTACACCTTC.

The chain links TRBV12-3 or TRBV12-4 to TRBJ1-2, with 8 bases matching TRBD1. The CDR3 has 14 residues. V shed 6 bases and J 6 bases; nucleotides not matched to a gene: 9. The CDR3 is CASRAQGTGNGYTF. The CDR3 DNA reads TGTGCCAGCAGGGCACAGGGGACAGGCAATGGCTACACCTTC.

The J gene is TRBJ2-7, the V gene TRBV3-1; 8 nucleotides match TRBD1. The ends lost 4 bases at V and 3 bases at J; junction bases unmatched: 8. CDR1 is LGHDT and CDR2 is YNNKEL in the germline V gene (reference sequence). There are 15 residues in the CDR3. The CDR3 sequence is CASSPPPRGLYEQYF. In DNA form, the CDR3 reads TGTGCCAGCAGCCCCCCTCCCAGGGGGCTCTACGAGCAGTACTTC.

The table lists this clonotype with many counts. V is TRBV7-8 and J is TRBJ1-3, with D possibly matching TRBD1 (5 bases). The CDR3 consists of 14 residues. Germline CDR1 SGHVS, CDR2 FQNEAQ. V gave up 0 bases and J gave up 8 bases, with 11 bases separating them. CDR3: CASSLAAGLHTIYF. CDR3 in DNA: TGTGCCAGCAGCTTAGCGGCAGGGTTACACACCATATATTTT.

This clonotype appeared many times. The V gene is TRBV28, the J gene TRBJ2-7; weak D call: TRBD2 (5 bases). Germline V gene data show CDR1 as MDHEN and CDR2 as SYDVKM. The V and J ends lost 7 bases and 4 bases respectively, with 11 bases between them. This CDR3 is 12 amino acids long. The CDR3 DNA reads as TGTGCCAGCACCCGGGGAGTATACGAGCAGTACTTC. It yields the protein CASTRGVYEQYF.

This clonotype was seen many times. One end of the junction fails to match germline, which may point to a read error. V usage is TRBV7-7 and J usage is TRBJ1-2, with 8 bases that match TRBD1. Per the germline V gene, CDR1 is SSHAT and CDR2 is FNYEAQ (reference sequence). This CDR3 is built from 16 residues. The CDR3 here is CASSLTGQVSNYGYTF. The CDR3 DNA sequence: TGTGCTAGCAGCTTAACGGGACAGGTGTCTAACTATGGCTACACCTTC.

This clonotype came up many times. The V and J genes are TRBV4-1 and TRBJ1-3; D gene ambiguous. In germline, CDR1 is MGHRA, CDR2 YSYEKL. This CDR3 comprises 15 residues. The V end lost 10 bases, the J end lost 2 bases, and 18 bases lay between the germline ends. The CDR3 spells CATASGDWAGNTIYF. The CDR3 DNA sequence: TGCGCCACCGCGTCGGGTGATTGGGCTGGAAACACCATATATTTT.

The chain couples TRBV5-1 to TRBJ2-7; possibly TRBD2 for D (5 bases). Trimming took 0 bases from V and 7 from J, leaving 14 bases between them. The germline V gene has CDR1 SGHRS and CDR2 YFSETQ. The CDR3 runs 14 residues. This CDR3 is CASSLGPLRGEQYF. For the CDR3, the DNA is TGCGCCAGCAGCTTGGGTCCATTACGAGGGGAGCAGTACTTC.

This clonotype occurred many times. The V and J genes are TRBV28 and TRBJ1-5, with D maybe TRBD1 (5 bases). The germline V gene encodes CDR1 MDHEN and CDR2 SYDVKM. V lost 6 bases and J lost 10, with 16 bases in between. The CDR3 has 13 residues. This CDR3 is CASRLGVSQPQHF. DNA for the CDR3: TGTGCCAGCAGGCTAGGGGTATCCCAACCCCAGCATTTT.

The DNA of the CDR3 is TGTGCCAGCAGCCAGGACGGTGCTAACTATGGCTACACCTTC. Translated, it gives CASSQDGANYGYTF. The gene calls are TRBV2 and TRBJ1-2; no clear D. Germline V gene lookup returns CDR1 SNHLY and CDR2 FYNNEI. V gave up 6 bases and J gave up 0 bases, with 11 bases separating them. The CDR3 contains 14 residues.

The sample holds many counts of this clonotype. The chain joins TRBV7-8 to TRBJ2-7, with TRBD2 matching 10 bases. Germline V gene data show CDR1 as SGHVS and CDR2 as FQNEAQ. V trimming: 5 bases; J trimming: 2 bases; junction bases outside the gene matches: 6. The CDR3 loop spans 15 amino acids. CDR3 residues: CASSIRLAGAYEQYF. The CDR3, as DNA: TGTGCCAGCAGCATAAGGCTAGCGGGGGCCTACGAGCAGTACTTC.

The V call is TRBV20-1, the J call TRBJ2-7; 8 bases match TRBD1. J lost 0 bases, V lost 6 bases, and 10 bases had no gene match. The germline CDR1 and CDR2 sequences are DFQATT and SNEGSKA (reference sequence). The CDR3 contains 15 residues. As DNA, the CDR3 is TGCAGTGCCCTCAACCGGGACAGGAGCTCCTACGAGCAGTACTTC. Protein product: CSALNRDRSSYEQYF.

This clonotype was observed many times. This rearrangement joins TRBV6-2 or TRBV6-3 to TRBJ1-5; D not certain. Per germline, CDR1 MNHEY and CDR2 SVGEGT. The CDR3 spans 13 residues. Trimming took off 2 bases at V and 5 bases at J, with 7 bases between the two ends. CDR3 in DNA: TGTGCCAGCAGTTACAGCCAGGATCAGCCCCAGCATTTT. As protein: CASSYSQDQPQHF.

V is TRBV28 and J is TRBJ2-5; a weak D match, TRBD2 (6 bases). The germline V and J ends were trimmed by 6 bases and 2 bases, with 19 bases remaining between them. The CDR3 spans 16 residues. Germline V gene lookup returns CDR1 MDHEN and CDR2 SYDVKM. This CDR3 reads CASSSPLGRDQETQYF. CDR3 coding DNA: TGTGCCAGCAGCTCTCCCCTTGGGCGGGATCAAGAGACCCAGTACTTC.

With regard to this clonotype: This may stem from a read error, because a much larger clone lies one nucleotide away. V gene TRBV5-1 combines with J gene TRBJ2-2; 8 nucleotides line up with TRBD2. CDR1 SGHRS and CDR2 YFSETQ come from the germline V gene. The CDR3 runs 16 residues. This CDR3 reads CASSSISGGGTGALFF. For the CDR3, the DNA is TGCGCCAGCAGCTCTATAAGCGGGGGAGGCACCGGGGCGCTGTTTTTT.

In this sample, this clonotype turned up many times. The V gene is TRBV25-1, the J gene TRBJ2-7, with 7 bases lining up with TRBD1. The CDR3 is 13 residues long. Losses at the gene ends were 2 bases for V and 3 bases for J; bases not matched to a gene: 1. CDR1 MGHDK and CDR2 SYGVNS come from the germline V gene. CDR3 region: CASSERGLYEQYF. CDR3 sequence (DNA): TGTGCCAGCAGTGAAAGGGGGCTCTACGAGCAGTACTTC.

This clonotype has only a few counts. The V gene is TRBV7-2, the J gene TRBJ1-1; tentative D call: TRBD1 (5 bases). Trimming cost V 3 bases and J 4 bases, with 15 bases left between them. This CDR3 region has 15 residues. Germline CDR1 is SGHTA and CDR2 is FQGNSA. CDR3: CASSFLFGAGTEAFF. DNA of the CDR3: TGTGCCAGCAGCTTTCTTTTTGGGGCGGGCACTGAAGCTTTCTTT.

This CDR3 reads CASSPGGGLAAYEQYF. The CDR3 coding sequence is TGTGCCAGCAGCCCAGGGGGGGGACTAGCGGCCTACGAGCAGTACTTC. The chain couples TRBV28 to TRBJ2-7; 11 bases map to TRBD2. The J segment lost 2 bases and the V segment lost 6 bases, leaving 9 bases of the junction unmatched. Germline V gene lookup returns CDR1 MDHEN and CDR2 SYDVKM. The CDR3 loop spans 16 amino acids.

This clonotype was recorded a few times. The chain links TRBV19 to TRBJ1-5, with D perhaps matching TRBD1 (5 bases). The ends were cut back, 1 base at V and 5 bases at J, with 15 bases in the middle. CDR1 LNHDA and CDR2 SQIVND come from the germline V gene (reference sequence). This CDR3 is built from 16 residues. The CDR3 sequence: CASSIGAPDTYQPQHF. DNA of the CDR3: TGTGCCAGTAGTATAGGCGCTCCGGACACTTATCAGCCCCAGCATTTT.